These T cell receptor beta chains were read from a single sample in a study of cytotoxic CD8 clonotypes in ibrutinib-treated CLL. Sequenced by immunoSEQ multiplex PCR; TCRdb stores in-frame clones only, minus some. Among approximately 100,000 clones listed, 58% were seen once. Sequences were derived from PBMCs, sampled after 24 months of ibrutinib treatment. The receptors were gathered from a human donor with chronic lymphocytic leukemia. Each CDR3 is given with its conserved first and last residue. A D gene is named only where the DNA matches it firmly. The size of a clone is reported for some rows only, either as once, few or many, or as a class for expanded clones.

d_call	clone_size	v_call	j_call	cdr3_nt	cdr3_aa
-	-	TRBV5-6	TRBJ2-7	TGTGCCAGCAGCCCCAATGGAGGGGCCTACGAGCAGTACTTC	CASSPNGGAYEQYF
-	few	TRBV2	TRBJ2-2	TGTGCCACTACAGAAACCGCGAACACCGGGGAGCTGTTTTTT	CATTETANTGELFF
-	-	TRBV7-3	TRBJ1-2	TGTGCCAGCAGCTTATCAAGGAACTATGGCTACACCTTC	CASSLSRNYGYTF
-	many	TRBV29-1	TRBJ2-3	TGCAGCGTGAAACGGGGGAGCACAGATACGCAGTATTTT	CSVKRGSTDTQYF
-	few	TRBV7-9	TRBJ1-2	TGTGCCAGCAGCTTGGGTCAGGGGCAGACAGGCTACACCTTC	CASSLGQGQTGYTF
TRBD2	-	TRBV28	TRBJ2-7	TGTGCCAGCAGTAGGACTAGCGGGGGCCTTGAGCAGTACTTC	CASSRTSGGLEQYF
-	-	TRBV7-9	TRBJ1-5	TGTGCCAGCAGCCCTGGGGGTAGCAATCAGCCCCAGCATTTT	CASSPGGSNQPQHF
-	-	TRBV15	TRBJ1-6	TGTGCCACAAAGAGAGTGGAGGATAATTCACCCCTCCACTTT	CATKRVEDNSPLHF
-	-	TRBV30	TRBJ1-1	TGTGCCTGGAGTCCGCTCCTAACAAACACTGAAGCTTTCTTT	CAWSPLLTNTEAFF
-	once	TRBV6-6	TRBJ2-3	TGTGCCAGCCACCCCGGGGGGCGGGGAGATACGCAGTATTTT	CASHPGGRGDTQYF
-	-	TRBV30	TRBJ2-1	TGTGCCTGGAGTTTGCAGGGAGCCGGTGAGCAGTTCTTC	CAWSLQGAGEQFF
-	-	TRBV6-5	TRBJ1-5	TGTGCCAGCAGTCCGCAGGGGCAGGTAAATCAGCCCCAGCATTTT	CASSPQGQVNQPQHF
-	-	TRBV28	TRBJ1-1	TGTGCCAGCAGTTTCTCGTACACTGAAGCTTTCTTT	CASSFSYTEAFF
-	-	TRBV5-1	TRBJ2-3	TGCGCCAGCAGCACGGGACTGCCGAGCACAGATACGCAGTATTTT	CASSTGLPSTDTQYF
TRBD2	-	TRBV7-2	TRBJ2-2	TGTGCCAGCAGCTTACAAGCGGGGGGGCTCACCGGGGAGCTGTTTTTT	CASSLQAGGLTGELFF
TRBD1	-	TRBV5-1	TRBJ1-5	TGCGCCAGCAGCTCCGGACAGGATGGCCAGCCCCAGCATTTT	CASSSGQDGQPQHF
-	-	TRBV29-1	TRBJ2-2	TGCAGCGTTGACACGGGGCGTGGTGTCGGCGGGGAGCTGTTTTTT	CSVDTGRGVGGELFF
TRBD1	once	TRBV27	TRBJ2-3	TGTGCCAGCAGTCCCGACAGGGGGACAGATACGCAGTATTTT	CASSPDRGTDTQYF
TRBD2	-	TRBV30	TRBJ2-1	TGTGCCTGGAGTGTAATGAGGCGGGGGGGCAATGAGCAGTTCTTC	CAWSVMRRGGNEQFF